This T cell receptor (beta chain) was profiled in a study of PD-L1 blockade in urothelial cancer. Study summary: Administration of atezolizumab to patients began at some point between 2014 and 2016, at 1,200 mg intravenously every 3 weeks.

In the case of this clone: No antigen is known for it.

Points from the study as a whole: Having blood TCR clonality under the median before treatment predicted better survival.

Germline V gene sequence: CDR1 MNHNS, CDR2 SASEGT. After removal of 8 bases from V and 4 bases from J, the junction contained 12 bases not matched to a gene. The CDR3 consists of 15 residues. The time point: pretreatment peripheral blood. Method: immunoSEQ multiplex PCR; TCRdb's copy keeps in-frame clones and lacks some. The sample lists about 57,000 clones, around 81% occurring once. Here the sequenced sample was PBMCs, taken around atezolizumab (anti-PD-L1) treatment. The chain links TRBV6-1 to TRBJ2-3, with 7 nucleotides matching TRBD1. This TCR came from a man between 65 and 79 years old with urothelial cancer. CDR3 in DNA: TGTGCCAGCCGGACCCCGACAGGGTCGGCAGATACGCAGTATTTT. This encodes CASRTPTGSADTQYF.